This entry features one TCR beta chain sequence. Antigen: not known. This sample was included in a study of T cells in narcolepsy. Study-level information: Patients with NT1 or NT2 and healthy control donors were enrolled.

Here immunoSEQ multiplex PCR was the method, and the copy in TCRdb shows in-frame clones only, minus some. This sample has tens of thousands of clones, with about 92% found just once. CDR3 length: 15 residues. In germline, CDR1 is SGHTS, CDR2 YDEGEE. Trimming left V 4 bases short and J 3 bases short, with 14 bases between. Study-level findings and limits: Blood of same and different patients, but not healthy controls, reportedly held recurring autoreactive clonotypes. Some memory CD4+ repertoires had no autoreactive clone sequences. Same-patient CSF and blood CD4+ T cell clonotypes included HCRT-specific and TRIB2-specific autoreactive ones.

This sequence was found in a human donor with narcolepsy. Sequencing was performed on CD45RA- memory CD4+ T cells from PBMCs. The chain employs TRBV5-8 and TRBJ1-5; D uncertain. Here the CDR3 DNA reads TGTGCCAGCAGCCCATCAACAGTTTTCAATCAGCCCCAGCATTTT. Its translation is CASSPSTVFNQPQHF.